The 30 T cell receptor beta chains presented below share a single source sample, sequenced in a study of T-cell reconstitution after alpha-beta-depleted transplantation in children. During its preparation, the TCRbeta library received unique molecular identifiers. MiXCR was run by TCRdb on the PCR reads, yielding one entry per CDR3 protein. The sample has about 610,000 distinct CDR3 sequences, over 9.5% seen once. Here the sequenced sample was PBMCs from the stem cell graft donor, taken from the stem cell graft. The receptors were gathered from a human donor who donated a stem cell graft to a child with acute myeloid leukemia.

This clonotype was seen repeatedly, ten times or more. V usage is TRBV5-1 and J usage is TRBJ1-1; D ambiguous. The germline gives CDR1 SGHRS, CDR2 YFSETQ. This CDR3 region has 14 residues. Trimming removed 4 bases at V and 0 bases at J, with 10 bases between. The CDR3 nucleotides read TGCGCCAGCAGCCCTACAAGTCTGAACACTGAAGCTTTCTTT. Encoded protein: CASSPTSLNTEAFF.

This clonotype was recorded many times. V and J are TRBV29-1 and TRBJ2-7; 9 nucleotides agree with TRBD2. The CDR3 runs to 14 residues. The ends lost 6 bases at V and 2 bases at J; junction bases unmatched: 8. Germline CDR1 and CDR2: SQVTM and ANQGSEA. The DNA of the CDR3 is TGCAGCGTCCAAGTGGCTAGCGGGACCTACGAGCAGTACTTC. Its translation: CSVQVASGTYEQYF.

This clonotype was detected ten times or more. The V call is TRBV12-3 or TRBV12-4, the J call TRBJ2-1, with a weak D call TRBD1 (5 bases). V lost 5 bases and J 10 bases, leaving 9 bases between the germline ends. CDR3 size: 11 residues. CDR3: CASSANREQFF. In DNA form, the CDR3 reads TGTGCCAGCAGTGCTAACAGGGAGCAGTTCTTC.

The gene calls are TRBV12-3 or TRBV12-4 and TRBJ1-1; no firm D call. The CDR3 runs 11 residues. The ends were cut back, 5 bases at V and 8 bases at J, with 9 bases in the middle. CDR3 amino acids: CASSPRQEAFF. In DNA, the CDR3 is TGTGCCAGCAGTCCGCGGCAGGAAGCTTTCTTT.

Many counts were recorded for this clonotype. The rearrangement joins TRBV5-1 to TRBJ1-5; D is perhaps TRBD1 (5 bases). Trimming shortened V by 4 bases and J by 3 bases, and 14 bases separated the two germline ends. The CDR3 is made up of 15 amino acids. Looked up from germline, CDR1 is SGHRS and CDR2 is YFSETQ. CDR3 sequence reads: CASSPTDGANQPQHF. As DNA, the CDR3 is TGCGCCAGCAGCCCTACCGACGGGGCCAATCAGCCCCAGCATTTT.

The rearrangement uses TRBV18 and TRBJ1-1; D possibly corresponds to TRBD1 (6 bases). This CDR3 region has 15 residues. Looked up from germline, CDR1 is KGHSH and CDR2 is LQKENI. V was pared by 3 bases and J by 6 bases, with 17 bases between. The CDR3 bases are TGTGCCAGCTCACCTCCAGGAAGCGGGGGCGCTGAAGCTTTCTTT. This codes for CASSPPGSGGAEAFF.

In this sample, this clonotype turned up many times. The chain recombines TRBV24-1 with TRBJ2-5, with 11 bases matching TRBD1. The trim removed 4 bases at V and 4 bases at J, leaving 7 bases unmatched. Germline V gives CDR1 KGHDR, CDR2 SFDVKD. The CDR3 covers 16 residues. CDR3 DNA sequence: TGTGCCACCAGTGACCCAGGACAGGGGGCTGGAGAGACCCAGTACTTC. Amino acid sequence: CATSDPGQGAGETQYF.

This clonotype was counted between two and nine times. This chain uses TRBV7-2 with TRBJ2-5; D possibly corresponds to TRBD1 (6 bases). V was cut by 0 bases and J by 4 bases, with 12 bases left in between. The CDR3 length is 15 residues. Germline CDR1 SGHTA, CDR2 FQGNSA. CDR3 coding DNA: TGTGCCAGCAGCTTAGCGGGCCGAGGGGGAGAGACCCAGTACTTC. Protein sequence: CASSLAGRGGETQYF.

V and J are TRBV28 and TRBJ2-1; D gene ambiguous. This CDR3 region has 13 residues. Trimming took off 5 bases at V and 9 bases at J, with 14 bases between the two ends. The germline V gene encodes CDR1 MDHEN and CDR2 SYDVKM. The CDR3 protein is CASSRPRPFEQFF. CDR3 coding DNA: TGTGCCAGCAGTCGCCCGCGCCCCTTTGAGCAGTTCTTC.

This clonotype occurred a few times. The genes are TRBV10-3 and TRBJ2-2; D possibly corresponds to TRBD2 (5 bases). V was shortened by 7 bases and J by 4 bases, with 16 bases between the two germline ends. The CDR3 has 15 amino acids. The germline CDR1 and CDR2 sequences are ENHRY and SYGVKD. This CDR3 is CAITRTSAGTGELFF. The CDR3 nucleotides are TGTGCCATCACGAGGACGTCGGCGGGCACCGGGGAGCTGTTTTTT.

The table lists this clonotype with many counts. The V and J genes are TRBV30 and TRBJ2-7, with 8 bases lining up with TRBD2. This CDR3 has 14 residues. V lost 2 bases to trimming and J lost 10 bases; unmatched junction nucleotides: 13. Germline V gives CDR1 GTSNPN, CDR2 SVGIG (reference sequence). The CDR3 nucleotides read TGTGCCTGGAGTTCTGGAGAGCGGGGGTCATTTCAGTACTTC. Encoded protein: CAWSSGERGSFQYF.

A few counts support this clonotype. The V and J genes are TRBV5-6 and TRBJ1-1; 10 nucleotides match TRBD1. V lost 5 bases and J lost 4; bases outside the gene matches: 8. This CDR3 has 15 amino acids. CDR1 is SGHDT and CDR2 is YYEEEE in the germline V gene. DNA of the CDR3: TGTGCCAGCAGAGGGGGACAGGGGCTGAGCACTGAAGCTTTCTTT. It yields the protein CASRGGQGLSTEAFF.

In its sample, this clonotype was seen a few times. The chain employs TRBV30 and TRBJ1-1; D is undetermined. In germline, CDR1 is GTSNPN, CDR2 SVGIG (reference sequence). CDR3 length: 11 amino acids. V lost 3 bases and J lost 3, with 5 bases in between. Here the CDR3 reads CAWRPHTEAFF. The CDR3 DNA reads TGTGCCTGGAGACCTCACACTGAAGCTTTCTTT.

The V gene is TRBV7-8, the J gene TRBJ1-1; TRBD1 agrees at 10 bases. V was clipped by 5 bases and J by 3 bases; unmatched bases: 6. Germline CDR1 and CDR2: SGHVS and FQNEAQ. The CDR3 is 15 amino acids. The CDR3 coding sequence is TGTGCCAGCAGCGCGACAGGGGGCGAATACACTGAAGCTTTCTTT. It yields the protein CASSATGGEYTEAFF.

In nucleotides, the CDR3 is TGTGCCAGCAGTGTCAACAGGGTCGGCAATCAGCCCCAGCATTTT. It codes for CASSVNRVGNQPQHF. The V and J genes are TRBV6-1 and TRBJ1-5; perhaps TRBD1 as D (6 bases). Trimming stripped 4 bases from V and 2 bases from J, with 12 bases between. There are 15 residues in the CDR3. Germline assignment: CDR1 MNHNS and CDR2 SASEGT.

This clonotype occurred a few times. The chain combines TRBV5-5 with TRBJ2-3, with D uncertain. Deletions cut 5 bases from V and 4 bases from J, with 14 bases between. The CDR3 has 14 amino acids. Per germline, CDR1 SGHKS and CDR2 YYEKEE (reference sequence). CDR3 in amino acids: CASSRGPTADTQYF. For the CDR3, the DNA is TGTGCCAGCAGTCGCGGACCGACTGCAGATACGCAGTATTTT.

V usage is TRBV7-9 and J usage is TRBJ1-1, with D uncertain. V lost 1 base, J lost 1 base, and 16 bases lay in between. This CDR3 spans 17 amino acids. CDR1 and CDR2 (germline): SEHNR, FQNEAQ (reference sequence). The CDR3, as DNA: TGTGCCAGCAGCTTAGGGGCGGTGCTAGCCTCGAACACTGAAGCTTTCTTT. This translates into CASSLGAVLASNTEAFF.

This clonotype appeared once. The rearrangement uses TRBV12-3 or TRBV12-4 and TRBJ2-7; D gene ambiguous. The V end lost 6 bases, the J end lost 3 bases, and 18 bases lay between the germline ends. The CDR3 length is 15 residues. The CDR3: CASSYGGRLSYEQYF. The DNA for the CDR3 is TGTGCCAGCAGCTACGGCGGTAGGCTAAGCTACGAGCAGTACTTC.

V gene TRBV29-1 combines with J gene TRBJ2-3, with TRBD2 matching 10 bases. The CDR3 contains 14 residues. The germline V gene has CDR1 SQVTM and CDR2 ANQGSEA. The trim removed 7 bases at V and 3 bases at J, leaving 7 bases unmatched. This CDR3 reads CSAVPSGSTDTQYF. The CDR3 bases are TGCAGCGCCGTTCCTAGCGGGAGTACAGATACGCAGTATTTT.

The chain combines TRBV7-2 with TRBJ2-5; D is undetermined. V was trimmed by 0 bases and J by 5 bases, leaving 13 bases between them. Germline V CDR1 and CDR2: SGHTA, FQGNSA. This CDR3 contains 15 residues. The CDR3 bases are TGTGCCAGCAGCTTAGCGAGGCCGGTTTGGGAGACCCAGTACTTC. Amino acids: CASSLARPVWETQYF.

The chain carries TRBV6-2 or TRBV6-3 and TRBJ2-7; 11 bases match TRBD2. The CDR3 covers 17 residues. Germline trimming cut 6 bases from V and 0 bases from J; bases unmatched to any gene: 10. Germline V gives CDR1 MNHEY, CDR2 SVGEGT. CDR3 bases: TGTGCCAGCAGCCGCGCTTTTAGCGGGAGGGTCTCCTACGAGCAGTACTTC. This translates into CASSRAFSGRVSYEQYF.

This clonotype turned up a few times. The V gene is TRBV9, the J gene TRBJ1-3; 9 nucleotides line up with TRBD1. V lost 5 bases and J lost 0; bases outside the gene matches: 6. CDR1 is SGDLS and CDR2 is YYNGEE in the germline V gene. The CDR3 sequence is 16 residues long. The CDR3 loop is CASSLRDRDSGNTIYF. CDR3 DNA: TGTGCCAGCAGTCTCCGGGACAGGGACTCTGGAAACACCATATATTTT.

This clonotype was counted ten times or more. The V call is TRBV5-1, the J call TRBJ2-5; 7 nucleotides line up with TRBD2. V shed 4 bases, J shed 5 bases, and the junction held 8 bases outside the gene matches. CDR1 and CDR2 from the germline V gene are SGHRS and YFSETQ. This CDR3 region has 14 residues. As DNA, the CDR3 is TGCGCCAGCAGCCTTACGGGAGGTTGGGAGACCCAGTACTTC. It yields the protein CASSLTGGWETQYF.

This clonotype has just a few counts. V gene TRBV28 combines with J gene TRBJ1-2; D not certain. V was trimmed by 5 bases and J by 2 bases, leaving 9 bases between them. CDR1 and CDR2 from the germline V gene are MDHEN and SYDVKM. CDR3 size: 13 residues. DNA of the CDR3: TGTGCCAGCAGTACAACACAGAACTATGGCTACACCTTC. Its protein is CASSTTQNYGYTF.

Only a few counts were recorded for this clonotype. The chain links TRBV27 to TRBJ2-6; 7 bases match TRBD1. The ends lost 5 bases at V and 0 bases at J; junction bases unmatched: 10. This CDR3 region has 18 residues. Germline values: CDR1 MNHEY, CDR2 SMNVEV (reference sequence). The CDR3 sequence: CASSLKGQQFSGANVLTF. The CDR3 coding sequence is TGTGCCAGCAGTCTAAAGGGACAGCAGTTCTCTGGGGCCAACGTCCTGACTTTC.

This clonotype has at least ten counts. The genes are TRBV29-1 and TRBJ2-7; perhaps TRBD2 as D (6 bases). Germline CDR1 SQVTM, CDR2 ANQGSEA. The CDR3 has 12 residues. Trimming cost V 7 bases and J 6 bases, with 16 bases left between them. The CDR3 protein is CSAEGPLTEQYF. The DNA of the CDR3 is TGCAGCGCGGAGGGCCCCCTGACCGAGCAGTACTTC.

In its sample, this clonotype was seen many times. This chain joins TRBV7-2 and TRBJ2-3, with 8 positions matching TRBD2. This CDR3 has 16 residues. With V trimmed by 4 bases and J by 3 bases, 9 bases remained unmatched. Germline CDR1 and CDR2: SGHTA and FQGNSA. This chain's CDR3 is CASSSPGGARTDTQYF. The CDR3 bases are TGTGCCAGCAGCTCCCCCGGGGGGGCTAGGACAGATACGCAGTATTTT.

The chain recombines TRBV29-1 with TRBJ2-1, with D possibly matching TRBD1 (5 bases). Trimming removed 4 bases at V and 12 bases at J, with 10 bases between. The CDR3 is 10 amino acids. The V gene's germline CDR1 is SQVTM and CDR2 ANQGSEA. In DNA, the CDR3 is TGCAGCGTTGGGCAGGGCCGGCAGTTCTTC. Translation: CSVGQGRQFF.

This rearrangement joins TRBV5-1 to TRBJ2-1; perhaps TRBD1 as D (6 bases). Germline-derived CDR1 and CDR2 are SGHRS and YFSETQ. The CDR3 covers 15 residues. The V end was cut by 1 base, the J end by 9 bases, with 17 bases between. CDR3 in amino acids: CASSLLGWGPAEQFF. The CDR3 bases are TGCGCCAGCAGCTTGCTTGGTTGGGGGCCCGCTGAGCAGTTCTTC.

This clonotype was detected ten times or more. This chain links TRBV10-3 with TRBJ1-5; TRBD1 might be the D (5 bases). Germline V gene lookup returns CDR1 ENHRY and CDR2 SYGVKD. The CDR3 has 13 residues. The V end lost 6 bases, the J end lost 9 bases, and 15 bases lay between the germline ends. CDR3 region: CAIRRQTTSPQHF. DNA for the CDR3: TGTGCCATCAGACGACAGACAACCTCGCCCCAGCATTTT.